Each of the 29 T cell receptor beta chains below was sequenced from the same sample in a study of lymphopenia after photon versus proton radiotherapy. TCRdb's table, derived via immunoSEQ multiplex PCR, lists solely in-frame clones and lacks some. The sample gives about 68,000 clones, roughly 91% of which show up once; approximately 2.6% is in the top ten. The specimen was peripheral blood, collected from a patient treated with photon-based radiotherapy. These TCRs come from a woman between 65 and 79 years old with pancreatic cancer.

The chain links TRBV9 to TRBJ2-1, with D possibly being TRBD1 or TRBD2 (6 bases each). Germline V gene lookup returns CDR1 SGDLS and CDR2 YYNGEE. This CDR3 comprises 12 residues. V was cut by 5 bases and J by 7 bases, with 10 bases left in between. The CDR3 region is CASRGAGNEQFF. The DNA of the CDR3 is TGTGCCAGCAGGGGGGCGGGAAATGAGCAGTTCTTC.

This clone came up once. The J gene is TRBJ1-2, the V gene TRBV9; 11 bases are a match to TRBD1. Unmatched junction bases numbered 2, after V lost 0 bases and J lost 4 bases. CDR1 SGDLS and CDR2 YYNGEE come from the germline V gene. The CDR3 is 15 residues long. CDR3 amino acids: CASSVDGQGAYGYTF. CDR3 in DNA: TGTGCCAGCAGCGTAGACGGACAGGGGGCCTATGGCTACACCTTC.

The J gene is TRBJ2-4, the V gene TRBV4-1; 9 bases agree with TRBD1. The junction had 9 bases not matched to a gene; V was cut back by 1 base and J by 8 bases. Germline loops: CDR1 MGHRA, CDR2 YSYEKL. This CDR3 region has 16 residues. Here the CDR3 DNA reads TGCGCCAGCAGCCAAGTGGGGGACAGGGATAGGGACATTCAGTACTTC. Translated, it gives CASSQVGDRDRDIQYF.

The chain recombines TRBV4-1 with TRBJ1-2, with 11 bases aligning to TRBD1. CDR3 size: 19 residues. Looked up from germline, CDR1 is MGHRA and CDR2 is YSYEKL. The trim removed 0 bases at V and 6 bases at J, leaving 15 bases unmatched. CDR3 DNA: TGCGCCAGCAGCCAAGAAGACGGGAGGACAGGGGGCATTAAGAATGGCTACACCTTC. Its translation is CASSQEDGRTGGIKNGYTF.

The chain combines TRBV13 with TRBJ2-4, with TRBD1 identical over 9 bases. CDR3 length: 18 amino acids. CDR1 PRHDT and CDR2 FYEKMQ come from the germline V gene (reference sequence). V gave up 1 base and J gave up 2 bases; unmatched junction bases: 9. CDR3 sequence: CASSLVRGQGLTKNIQYF. CDR3 nucleotide sequence: TGTGCCAGCAGCTTAGTTCGGGGACAGGGTTTGACCAAAAACATTCAGTACTTC.

This clone was counted a few times. The rearrangement joins TRBV7-2 to TRBJ2-1, with TRBD2 matching over 11 bases. Germline loops: CDR1 SGHTA, CDR2 FQGNSA. The CDR3 covers 17 residues. The V gene end was trimmed by 5 bases and the J gene end by 7 bases; junction bases not matched to a gene: 13. CDR3 in DNA: TGTGCCAGCAGCCTGGGTAGCGGGAGGGGAGCGAGGAATGAGCAGTTCTTC. Amino acids: CASSLGSGRGARNEQFF. The entire variable domain, with the rest obtained from reference TRBV7-2 and TRBJ2-1, is as follows: GAGVSQSPSNKVTEKGKDVELRCDPISGHTALYWYRQSLGQGLEFLIYFQGNSAPDKSGLPSDRFSAERTGGSVSTLTIQRTQQEDSAVYLCASSLGSGRGARNEQFFGPGTRLTVL.

The chain links TRBV27 to TRBJ1-5; D ambiguous. Germline CDR1 reads MNHEY; CDR2 reads SMNVEV (reference sequence). The CDR3 runs 15 residues. Between the trimmed V and J ends, which lost 1 base and 2 bases, there was a span of 9 bases. The CDR3 nucleotides read TGTGCCAGCAGTTTATACGGGAAAGGCAATCAGCCCCAGCATTTT. Translating it yields CASSLYGKGNQPQHF.

This clone was detected once. V usage is TRBV29-1 and J usage is TRBJ1-1; no reliable D call. This CDR3 spans 15 amino acids. Deletions cut 4 bases from V and 0 bases from J, with 15 bases between. The germline gives CDR1 SQVTM, CDR2 ANQGSEA. The CDR3, as DNA: TGCAGCGTTGCAGGAAGATCAGGCATGAACACTGAAGCTTTCTTT. Encoded protein: CSVAGRSGMNTEAFF.

V usage is TRBV15 and J usage is TRBJ1-3; D is unresolved. The germline gives CDR1 LNHNV, CDR2 YYDKDF (reference sequence). With 0 bases removed from V and 0 bases from J, the gap between germline ends came to 9 bases. CDR3 length: 16 amino acids. CDR3 amino acids: CATSRDPQISGNTIYF. The CDR3 nucleotides read TGTGCCACCAGCAGAGACCCCCAGATCTCTGGAAACACCATATATTTT. Using reference TRBV15 and TRBJ1-3 for the parts outside the CDR3, the full variable domain is DAMVIQNPRYQVTQFGKPVTLSCSQTLNHNVMYWYQQKSSQAPKLLFHYYDKDFNNEADTPDNFQSRRPNTSFCFLDIRSPGLGDTAMYLCATSRDPQISGNTIYFGEGSWLTVV.

The chain combines TRBV28 with TRBJ2-1; TRBD2 aligns across 9 bases. Per germline, CDR1 MDHEN and CDR2 SYDVKM. V was pared by 3 bases and J by 9 bases, with 12 bases of the junction left unmatched. The CDR3 totals 16 residues. The DNA for the CDR3 is TGTGCCAGCAGTTTGGCTAGCGGGACGGTAGGTTCTGAGCAGTTCTTC. This translates into CASSLASGTVGSEQFF.

This clone was observed a single time. The V and J genes are TRBV7-8 and TRBJ2-5, with 7 bases fitting TRBD2. The germline CDR1 and CDR2 sequences are SGHVS and FQNEAQ. J gave up 3 bases and V 6 bases, and 7 bases lay outside the gene matches. The CDR3 covers 14 residues. DNA for the CDR3: TGTGCCAGCAGTCCGCTGGGGGGGAAAGAGACCCAGTACTTC. It yields the protein CASSPLGGKETQYF.

This chain connects TRBV16 to TRBJ1-2; the D gene is possibly TRBD1 (6 bases). The CDR3 spans 15 residues. In germline, CDR1 is KGHSY, CDR2 FQNENV. V gave up 4 bases and J gave up 7 bases, with 19 bases separating them. The CDR3 loop is CASSRADSNWAGYTF. In DNA, the CDR3 is TGTGCCAGCAGCCGCGCGGACAGTAATTGGGCTGGCTACACCTTC.

The rearrangement uses TRBV15 and TRBJ2-1, with D uncertain. The length of the CDR3 is 13 residues. In germline, CDR1 is LNHNV, CDR2 YYDKDF (reference sequence). The V gene lost 0 bases and the J gene lost 7 bases, with 7 bases spanning the gap. This CDR3 is CATSRDMGNEQFF. The CDR3 nucleotides are TGTGCCACCAGCAGAGATATGGGAAATGAGCAGTTCTTC.

This rearrangement joins TRBV27 to TRBJ2-6; D unclear. CDR3 size: 14 residues. Between the trimmed V and J ends, which lost 5 bases and 2 bases, there was a span of 7 bases. Germline V gene sequence: CDR1 MNHEY, CDR2 SMNVEV (reference sequence). The CDR3 loop is CASSHLPGANVLTF. The CDR3 bases are TGTGCCAGCAGTCATCTTCCTGGGGCCAACGTCCTGACTTTC. The full variable domain, rest sourced from reference TRBV27 and TRBJ2-6, is EAQVTQNPRYLITVTGKKLTVTCSQNMNHEYMSWYRQDPGLGLRQIYYSMNVEVTDKGDVPEGYKVSRKEKRNFPLILESPSPNQTSLYFCASSHLPGANVLTFGAGSRLTVL.

The chain uses TRBV7-3 and TRBJ2-5; the D call may be TRBD1 or TRBD2 (5 bases each). This CDR3 is built from 13 residues. Trimming shortened V by 4 bases and J by 1 base, and 7 bases separated the two germline ends. Germline V gene data show CDR1 as SGHTA and CDR2 as FQGTGA. CDR3 sequence reads: CASSSGRQETQYF. CDR3 DNA: TGTGCCAGCAGCTCGGGACGCCAAGAGACCCAGTACTTC.

This chain connects TRBV27 to TRBJ2-7; D is tentatively TRBD1 or TRBD2 (5 bases each). CDR1 and CDR2 from the germline V gene are MNHEY and SMNVEV (reference sequence). Trimming left V 5 bases short and J 0 bases short, with 11 bases between. The CDR3 runs to 14 residues. The CDR3 loop reads CASSPWDRSYEQYF. For the CDR3, the DNA is TGTGCCAGCAGTCCGTGGGACCGCTCCTACGAGCAGTACTTC.

The gene calls are TRBV14 and TRBJ1-1; the D is unclear. The V end lost 6 bases, the J end lost 1 base, and 12 bases lay between the germline ends. This CDR3 has 14 amino acids. Germline CDR1 is SGHDN and CDR2 is FVKESK. The chain's CDR3 is CASRPRGPNTEAFF. For the CDR3, the DNA is TGTGCCAGCAGACCGCGCGGCCCGAACACTGAAGCTTTCTTT.

This chain uses TRBV7-2 with TRBJ2-7, with D possibly TRBD2 on 5 matching bases. CDR1 SGHTA and CDR2 FQGNSA come from the germline V gene. V was clipped by 1 base and J by 2 bases, with 9 bases between them. The CDR3 totals 14 residues. The DNA of the CDR3 is TGTGCCAGCAGCTTAGTTCCCGGGACCTACGAGCAGTACTTC. Protein sequence: CASSLVPGTYEQYF.

The chain is built from TRBV28 and TRBJ2-1; 11 bases are a match to TRBD2. Germline CDR1 reads MDHEN; CDR2 reads SYDVKM. The trim removed 5 bases at V and 3 bases at J, leaving 3 bases unmatched. The CDR3 has 15 residues. The CDR3 nucleotides are TGTGCCAGCAGTGGGGGACTAGCGGTCTACAATGAGCAGTTCTTC. Translation gives CASSGGLAVYNEQFF.

The genes are TRBV11-2 and TRBJ2-2; no definite D call. The CDR3 has 13 amino acids. V was clipped by 2 bases and J by 5 bases, with 6 bases between them. Per germline, CDR1 SGHAT and CDR2 FQNNGV. In nucleotides, the CDR3 is TGTGCCAGCAGCTTACTCCTGACCGGGGAGCTGTTTTTT. Translated: CASSLLLTGELFF.

V gene TRBV9 combines with J gene TRBJ2-3; the match to TRBD2 covers 13 bases. The CDR3 has 17 residues. V trimming: 4 bases; J trimming: 0 bases; junction bases outside the gene matches: 5. Germline loops: CDR1 SGDLS, CDR2 YYNGEE. The CDR3 is CASSSRTSGSSTDTQYF. In DNA form, the CDR3 reads TGTGCCAGCAGCTCCCGGACTAGCGGGAGTAGCACAGATACGCAGTATTTT.

The rearrangement links TRBV2 to TRBJ2-7; D possibly uses TRBD1 or TRBD2 (5 bases each). V lost 6 bases and J 5 bases, leaving 8 bases between the germline ends. Germline values: CDR1 SNHLY, CDR2 FYNNEI. This CDR3 spans 11 amino acids. The CDR3 region is CASSGAHEQYF. The CDR3 DNA follows: TGTGCCAGCAGCGGGGCCCACGAGCAGTACTTC.

This clone has a single count. The chain employs TRBV19 and TRBJ1-6; D perhaps matches TRBD1 (5 bases). This CDR3 spans 15 amino acids. Germline loops: CDR1 LNHDA, CDR2 SQIVND (reference sequence). Trimming took 8 bases from V and 7 from J, leaving 18 bases between them. In nucleotides, the CDR3 is TGTGCCAGTTTACCCCGGGGACCGGGGAATTCACCCCTCCACTTT. This translates into CASLPRGPGNSPLHF.

The chain uses TRBV13 and TRBJ1-5; 8 bases are shared with TRBD1. Germline V lookup: CDR1 PRHDT, CDR2 FYEKMQ (reference sequence). The CDR3 has 14 amino acids. V dropped 5 bases and J dropped 6; count of bases not matched to a gene: 6. This CDR3 reads CASSRGQGGQPQHF. The CDR3 bases are TGTGCCAGCAGCCGAGGACAGGGAGGTCAGCCCCAGCATTTT. Supplemented by reference TRBV13 and TRBJ1-5, the full variable domain reads AAGVIQSPRHLIKEKRETATLKCYPIPRHDTVYWYQQGPGQDPQFLISFYEKMQSDKGSIPDRFSAQQFSDYHSELNMSSLELGDSALYFCASSRGQGGQPQHFGDGTRLSIL.

This clone showed up just once. This chain connects TRBV15 to TRBJ2-2; tentatively, D is TRBD1 (6 bases). Trimming took 4 bases from V and 3 from J, leaving 12 bases between them. CDR1 LNHNV and CDR2 YYDKDF come from the germline V gene (reference sequence). The CDR3 contains 15 residues. The DNA of the CDR3 is TGTGCCACCAGCACGAGGACAGCTCACACCGGGGAGCTGTTTTTT. Translated, it gives CATSTRTAHTGELFF.

This chain joins TRBV25-1 and TRBJ2-1; the D gene is possibly TRBD1 (5 bases). Germline CDR1 MGHDK, CDR2 SYGVNS. The germline V and J ends were trimmed by 5 bases and 3 bases, with 23 bases remaining between them. This CDR3 is built from 18 residues. The CDR3 protein is CASSSFKLAVGLYNEQFF. The CDR3 nucleotides are TGTGCCAGCAGTTCGTTCAAATTGGCGGTGGGGCTCTACAATGAGCAGTTCTTC.

The rearrangement uses TRBV19 and TRBJ2-5, with TRBD2 matching over 10 bases. The J segment lost 4 bases and the V segment lost 7 bases, leaving 9 bases of the junction unmatched. This CDR3 is built from 15 residues. Germline CDR1 is LNHDA and CDR2 is SQIVND (reference sequence). Here the CDR3 reads CASKASGSLLETQYF. The CDR3, as DNA: TGTGCCAGTAAGGCTAGCGGGAGTCTATTAGAGACCCAGTACTTC. Filled out from reference TRBV19 and TRBJ2-5, the complete variable domain reads DGGITQSPKYLFRKEGQNVTLSCEQNLNHDAMYWYRQDPGQGLRLIYYSQIVNDFQKGDIAEGYSVSREKKESFPLTVTSAQKNPTAFYLCASKASGSLLETQYFGPGTRLLVL.

This chain joins TRBV5-1 and TRBJ2-7; TRBD2 is a possible D gene (7 bases). CDR1 is SGHRS, CDR2 YFSETQ, per germline. This CDR3 has 15 amino acids. The V end lost 0 bases, the J end lost 2 bases, and 12 bases lay between the germline ends. Here the CDR3 DNA reads TGCGCCAGCAGCTTGGAGGGGGGGAGAGCCTACGAGCAGTACTTC. It encodes CASSLEGGRAYEQYF.

Remarks on this clone: One junction end does not reproduce the germline sequence, and a read error may be involved. The chain recombines TRBV7-8 with TRBJ2-7, with a weak D call TRBD2 (6 bases). Looked up from germline, CDR1 is SGHVS and CDR2 is FQNEAQ. The CDR3 extends over 14 amino acids. The CDR3 DNA reads TGTGCCAGCAGACCGGGCGTCACGGGAGTTAGTTCGAACTTC. Protein: CASRPGVTGVSSNF.